This TCR beta chain was found in a study of cytomegalovirus exposure and HLA in healthy donors. Regarding the study as a whole: Cytomegalovirus association was assigned to about 150 TCR beta chains. Many donors carried some public TCRs, although rarity characterized most TCR sequences.

Profiled with immunoSEQ multiplex PCR; TCRdb holds only in-frame clones, not every one. This table holds tens of thousands of clones, 95% found once. On this clone: The target antigen is unknown.

Germline lookup yields CDR1 SGHRS and CDR2 YFSETQ. The junction had 7 bases not matched to a gene; V was cut back by 3 bases and J by 2 bases. The CDR3 consists of 15 residues. Sequences were obtained from PBMCs. The sequence was collected from a woman aged 18-29 years in good health and CMV-seronegative. This chain joins TRBV5-1 and TRBJ2-5, with TRBD2 matching over 7 bases. CDR3 DNA: TGCGCCAGCAGCTCGGCCCTGGGGGGGCAAGAGACCCAGTACTTC. Its protein product is CASSSALGGQETQYF.